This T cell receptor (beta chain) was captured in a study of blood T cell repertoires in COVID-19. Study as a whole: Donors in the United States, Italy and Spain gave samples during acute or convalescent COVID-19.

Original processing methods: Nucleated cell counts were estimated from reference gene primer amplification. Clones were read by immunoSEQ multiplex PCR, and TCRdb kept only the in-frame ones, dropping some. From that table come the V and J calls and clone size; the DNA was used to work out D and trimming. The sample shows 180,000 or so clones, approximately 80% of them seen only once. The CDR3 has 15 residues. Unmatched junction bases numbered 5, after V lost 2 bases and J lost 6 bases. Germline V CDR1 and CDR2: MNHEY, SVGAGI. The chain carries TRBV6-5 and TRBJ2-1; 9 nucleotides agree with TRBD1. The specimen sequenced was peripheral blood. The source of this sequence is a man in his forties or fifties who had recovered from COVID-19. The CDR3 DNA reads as TGTGCCAGCAGTTACCCGGGACAGGGCTTCAATGAGCAGTTCTTC. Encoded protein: CASSYPGQGFNEQFF.